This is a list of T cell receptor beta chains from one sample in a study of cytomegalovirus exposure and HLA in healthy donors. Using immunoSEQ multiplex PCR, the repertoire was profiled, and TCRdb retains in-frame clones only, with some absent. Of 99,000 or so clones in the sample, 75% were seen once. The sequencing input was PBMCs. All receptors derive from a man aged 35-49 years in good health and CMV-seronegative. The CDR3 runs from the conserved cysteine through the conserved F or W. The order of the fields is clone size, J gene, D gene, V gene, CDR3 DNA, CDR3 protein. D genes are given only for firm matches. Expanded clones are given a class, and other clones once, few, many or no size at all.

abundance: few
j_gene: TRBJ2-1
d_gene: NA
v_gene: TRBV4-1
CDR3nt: TGCGCCAGCAGCCAAGATCCCCTCGGGACAAACGCCCGGGGTGTGAGGAATGAGCAGTTCTTC
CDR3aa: CASSQDPLGTNARGVRNEQFF

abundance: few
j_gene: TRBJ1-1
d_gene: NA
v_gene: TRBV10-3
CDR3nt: TGTGCCATCAGTGAGTCTCAAGGGGTCACTGAAGCTTTCTTT
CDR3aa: CAISESQGVTEAFF

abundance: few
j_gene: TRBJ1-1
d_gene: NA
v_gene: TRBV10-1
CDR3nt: TGCGCCAGCAGTGACCGGGGTAGGTCGACTGAAGCTTTCTTT
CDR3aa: CASSDRGRSTEAFF

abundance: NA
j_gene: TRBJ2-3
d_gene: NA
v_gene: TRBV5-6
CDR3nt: TGTGCCAGCAGCTTGGGGGGCTTCAACACAGATACGCAGTATTTT
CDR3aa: CASSLGGFNTDTQYF

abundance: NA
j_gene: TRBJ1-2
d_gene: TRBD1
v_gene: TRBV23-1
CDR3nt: TGCGCCAGCACCCGGACAGGCTATGGCTACACCTTC
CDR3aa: CASTRTGYGYTF

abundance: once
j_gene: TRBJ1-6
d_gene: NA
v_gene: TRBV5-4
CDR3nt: TGTGCCAGCAGCTCACCTCAACAGGGTTGGAATTCACCCCTCCACTTT
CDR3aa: CASSSPQQGWNSPLHF

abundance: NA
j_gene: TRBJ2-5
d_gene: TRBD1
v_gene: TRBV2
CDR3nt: TGTGCCAGCAGTGAAGGGTGGAGACAGGGCCCAGAGACCCAGTACTTC
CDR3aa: CASSEGWRQGPETQYF

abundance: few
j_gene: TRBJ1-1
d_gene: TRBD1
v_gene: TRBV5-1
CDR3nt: TGCGCCAGCAGCTTGGCCGACAAGACAGGGCTGAACACTGAAGCTTTCTTT
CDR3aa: CASSLADKTGLNTEAFF

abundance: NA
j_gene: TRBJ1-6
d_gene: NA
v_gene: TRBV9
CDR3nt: TGTGCCAGCAGCGTAGCCGGGGATAATTCACCCCTCCACTTT
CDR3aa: CASSVAGDNSPLHF

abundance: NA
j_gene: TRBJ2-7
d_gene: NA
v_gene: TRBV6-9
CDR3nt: TGTGCCAGCAGTTATCGGGACTGTTACGAGCAGTACTTC
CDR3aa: CASSYRDCYEQYF

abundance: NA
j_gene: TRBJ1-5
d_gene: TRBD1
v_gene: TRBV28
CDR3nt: TGTGCCAGCAGGCCACAGGGGTTAGGCAATCAGCCCCAGCATTTT
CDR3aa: CASRPQGLGNQPQHF

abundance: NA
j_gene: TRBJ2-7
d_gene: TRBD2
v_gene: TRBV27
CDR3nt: TGTGCCAGCAGCAGTCGGGGGGGACTCTACGAGCAGTACTTC
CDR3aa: CASSSRGGLYEQYF

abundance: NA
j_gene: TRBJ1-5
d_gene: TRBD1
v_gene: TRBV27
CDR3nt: TGTGCCAGCAGTCTCGCGGGATACGGGACAGGGGACTATCAGCCCCAGCATTTT
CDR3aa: CASSLAGYGTGDYQPQHF

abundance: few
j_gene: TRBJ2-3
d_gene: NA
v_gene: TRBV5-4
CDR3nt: TGTGCCAGCAGCTACAGCCAGATCGCAGATACGCAGTATTTT
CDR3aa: CASSYSQIADTQYF

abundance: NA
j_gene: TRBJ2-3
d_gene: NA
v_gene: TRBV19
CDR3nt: TGTGCCAGTAGTATGTACAGGGGGGGTAGAGATACGCAGTATTTT
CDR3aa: CASSMYRGGRDTQYF

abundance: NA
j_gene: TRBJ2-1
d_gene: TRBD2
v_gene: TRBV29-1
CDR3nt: TGCAGCGGGGGACTAGCGGGGGGAGGTGAGCAGTTCTTC
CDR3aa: CSGGLAGGGEQFF

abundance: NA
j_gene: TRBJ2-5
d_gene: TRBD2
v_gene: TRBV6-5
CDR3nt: TGTGCCAGCAGACTCCAAGCGGGAGCGTTGGAGACCCAGTACTTC
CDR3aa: CASRLQAGALETQYF

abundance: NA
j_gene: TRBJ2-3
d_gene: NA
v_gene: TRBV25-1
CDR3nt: TGTGCCAGCAGTGAAATCGGTGCGGGAAAGGAAGATACGCAGTATTTT
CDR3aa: CASSEIGAGKEDTQYF

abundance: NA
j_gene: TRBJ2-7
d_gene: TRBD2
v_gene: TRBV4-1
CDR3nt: TGCGCCAGCACCGCCCGACTAGCGGGTTCCTACGAGCAGTACTTC
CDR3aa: CASTARLAGSYEQYF

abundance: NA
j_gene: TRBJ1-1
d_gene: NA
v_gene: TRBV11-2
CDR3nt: TGTGCCAGCAGCTTCCCCGGGAAACACACTGAAGCTTTCTTT
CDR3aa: CASSFPGKHTEAFF

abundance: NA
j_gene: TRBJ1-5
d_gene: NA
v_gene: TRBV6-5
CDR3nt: TGTGCCAGCAGTTATGTTCAGGGAACGTTCAATCAGCCCCAGCATTTT
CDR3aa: CASSYVQGTFNQPQHF

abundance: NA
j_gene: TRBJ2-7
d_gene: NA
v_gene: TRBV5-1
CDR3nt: TGCGCCAGCAGCTTGGGGCAGGCCCTGTCCTACGAGCAGTACTTC
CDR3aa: CASSLGQALSYEQYF

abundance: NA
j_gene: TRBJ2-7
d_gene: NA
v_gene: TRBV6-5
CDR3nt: TGTGCCAGCAGTTACTCGATTTCGGCAGGGGACGAGCAGTACTTC
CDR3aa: CASSYSISAGDEQYF

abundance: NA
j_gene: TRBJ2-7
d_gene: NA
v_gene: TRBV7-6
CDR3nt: TGTGCCAGCAGCCTCCGACAGGACCCCTCCTACGAGCAGTACTTC
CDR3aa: CASSLRQDPSYEQYF

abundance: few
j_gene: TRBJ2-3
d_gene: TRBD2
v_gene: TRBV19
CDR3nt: TGTGCCAGTAGTGTCTATACGGGGGGGGTCGCAGATACGCAGTATTTT
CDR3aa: CASSVYTGGVADTQYF

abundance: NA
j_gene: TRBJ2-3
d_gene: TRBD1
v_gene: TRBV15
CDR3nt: TGTGCCACCAGCAGAGTAGGGGGCTCCAGGATTAGCACAGATACGCAGTATTTT
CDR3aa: CATSRVGGSRISTDTQYF

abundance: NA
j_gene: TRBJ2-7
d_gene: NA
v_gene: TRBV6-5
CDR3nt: TGTGCCAGCAGTTACTCGTTCAGGGCGAGGCTCTACGAGCAGTACTTC
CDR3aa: CASSYSFRARLYEQYF

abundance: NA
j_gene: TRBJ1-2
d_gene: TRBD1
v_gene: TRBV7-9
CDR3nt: TGTGCCAGCAGCTTAGGGACAGGGTACTATGGCTACACCTTC
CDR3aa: CASSLGTGYYGYTF

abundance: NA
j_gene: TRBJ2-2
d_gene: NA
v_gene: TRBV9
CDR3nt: TGTGCCAGCAGCGCCACTTGGACCGGGGAGCTGTTTTTT
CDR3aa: CASSATWTGELFF

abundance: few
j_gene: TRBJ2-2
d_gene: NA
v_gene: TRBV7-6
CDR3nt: TGTGCCAGTCGCAGTAGCGGGAACACCGGGGAGCTGTTTTTT
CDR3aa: CASRSSGNTGELFF

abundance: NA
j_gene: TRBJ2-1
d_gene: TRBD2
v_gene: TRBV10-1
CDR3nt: TGCGCCAGCAGTGATGGAGCGGGAGGGTACAATGAGCAGTTCTTC
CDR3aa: CASSDGAGGYNEQFF

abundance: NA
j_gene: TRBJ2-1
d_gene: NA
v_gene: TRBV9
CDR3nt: TGTGCCAGCAGCGTACTCAATGAGCAGTTCTTC
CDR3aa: CASSVLNEQFF

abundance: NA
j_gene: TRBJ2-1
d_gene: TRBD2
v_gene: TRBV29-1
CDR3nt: TGCAGCGTAGACGGACTAGCTTCCCTCGTCTACAATGAGCAGTTCTTC
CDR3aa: CSVDGLASLVYNEQFF

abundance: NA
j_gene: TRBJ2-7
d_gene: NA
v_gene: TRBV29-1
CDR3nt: TGCAGCGTTACTCTAAGGCGTTTCGGGGGTATAGAGCAGTACTTC
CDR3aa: CSVTLRRFGGIEQYF

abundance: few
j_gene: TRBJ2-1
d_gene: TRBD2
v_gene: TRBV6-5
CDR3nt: TGTGCCAGCAGTTACCAGCGGGAGATATATGAGCAGTTCTTC
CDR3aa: CASSYQREIYEQFF

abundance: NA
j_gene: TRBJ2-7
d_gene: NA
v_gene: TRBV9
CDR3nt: TGTGCCAGCAGCGTAACCCAATGGCCAGGTTCGAACTACGAGCAGTACTTC
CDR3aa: CASSVTQWPGSNYEQYF

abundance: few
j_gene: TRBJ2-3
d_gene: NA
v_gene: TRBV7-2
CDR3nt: TGTGCCAGCAGCTCGGCCCCCAGGGACACAGATACGCAGTATTTT
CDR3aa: CASSSAPRDTDTQYF

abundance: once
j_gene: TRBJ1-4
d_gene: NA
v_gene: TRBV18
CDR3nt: TGTGCCAGCTCGTCCTCCCCCCTTGAGAGGGAAAAACTGTTTTTT
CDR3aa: CASSSSPLEREKLFF

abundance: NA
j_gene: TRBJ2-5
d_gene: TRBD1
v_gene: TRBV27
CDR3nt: TGTGCCAGCAGTTTTCAGGGGGCGGAGACCCAGTACTTC
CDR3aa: CASSFQGAETQYF

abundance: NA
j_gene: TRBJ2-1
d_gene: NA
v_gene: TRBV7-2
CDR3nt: TGTGCCAGCAGCTTAGCGGGGGGCAATGAGCAGTTCTTC
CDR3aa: CASSLAGGNEQFF

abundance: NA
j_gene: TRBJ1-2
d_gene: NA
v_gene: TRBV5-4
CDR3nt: TGTGCCAGCAGCTTCGACCGAGCGTATGGCTACACCTTC
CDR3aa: CASSFDRAYGYTF

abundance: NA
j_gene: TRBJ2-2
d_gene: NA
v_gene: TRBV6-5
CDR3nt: TGTGCCAGCAGGCGGGACGGGAACACCGGGGAGCTGTTTTTT
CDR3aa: CASRRDGNTGELFF

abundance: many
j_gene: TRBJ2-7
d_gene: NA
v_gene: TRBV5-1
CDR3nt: TGCGCCAGCAGCCTGCTCACAGGGTTGGGCGAGCAGTACTTC
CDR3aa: CASSLLTGLGEQYF

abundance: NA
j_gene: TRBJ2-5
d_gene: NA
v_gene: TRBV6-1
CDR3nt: TGTGCCAGCAGTGATCATAATAGCCAAGAGACCCAGTACTTC
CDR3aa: CASSDHNSQETQYF